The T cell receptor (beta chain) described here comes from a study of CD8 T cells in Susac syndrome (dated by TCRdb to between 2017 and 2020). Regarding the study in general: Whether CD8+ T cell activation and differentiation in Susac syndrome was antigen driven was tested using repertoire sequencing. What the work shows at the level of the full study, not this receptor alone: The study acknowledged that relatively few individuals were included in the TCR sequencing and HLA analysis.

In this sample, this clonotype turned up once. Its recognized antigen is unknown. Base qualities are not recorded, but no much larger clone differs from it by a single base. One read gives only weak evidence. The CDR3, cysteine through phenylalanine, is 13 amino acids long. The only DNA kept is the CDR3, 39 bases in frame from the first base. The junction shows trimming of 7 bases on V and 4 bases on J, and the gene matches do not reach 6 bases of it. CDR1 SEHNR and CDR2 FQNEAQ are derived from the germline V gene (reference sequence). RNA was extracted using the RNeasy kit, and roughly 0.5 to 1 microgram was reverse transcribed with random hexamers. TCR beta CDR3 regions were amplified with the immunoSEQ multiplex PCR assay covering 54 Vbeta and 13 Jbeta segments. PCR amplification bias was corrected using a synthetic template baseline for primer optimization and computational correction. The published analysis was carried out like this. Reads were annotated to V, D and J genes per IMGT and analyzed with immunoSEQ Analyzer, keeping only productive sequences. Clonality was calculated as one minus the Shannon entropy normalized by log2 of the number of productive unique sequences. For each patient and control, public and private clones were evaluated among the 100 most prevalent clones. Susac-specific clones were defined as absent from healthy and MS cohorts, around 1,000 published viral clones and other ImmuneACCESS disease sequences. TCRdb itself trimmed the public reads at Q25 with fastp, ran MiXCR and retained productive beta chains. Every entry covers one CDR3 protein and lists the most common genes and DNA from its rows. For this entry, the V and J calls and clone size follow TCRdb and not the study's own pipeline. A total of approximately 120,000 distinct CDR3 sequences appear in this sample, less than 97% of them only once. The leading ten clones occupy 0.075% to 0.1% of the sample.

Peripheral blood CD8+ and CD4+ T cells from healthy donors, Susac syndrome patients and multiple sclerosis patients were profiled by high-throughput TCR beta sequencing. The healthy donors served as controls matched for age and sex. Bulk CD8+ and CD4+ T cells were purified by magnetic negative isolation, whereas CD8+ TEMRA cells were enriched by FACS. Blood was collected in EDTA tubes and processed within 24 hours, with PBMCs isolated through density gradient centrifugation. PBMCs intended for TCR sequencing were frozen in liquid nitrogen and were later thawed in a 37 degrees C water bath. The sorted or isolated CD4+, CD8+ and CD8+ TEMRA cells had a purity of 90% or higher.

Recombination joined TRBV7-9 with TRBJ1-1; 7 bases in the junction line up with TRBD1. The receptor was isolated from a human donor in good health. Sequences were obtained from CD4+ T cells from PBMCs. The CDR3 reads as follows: CASTQGSTTEAFF. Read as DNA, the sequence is TGTGCCAGCACACAGGGGTCGACCACTGAAGCTTTCTTT.